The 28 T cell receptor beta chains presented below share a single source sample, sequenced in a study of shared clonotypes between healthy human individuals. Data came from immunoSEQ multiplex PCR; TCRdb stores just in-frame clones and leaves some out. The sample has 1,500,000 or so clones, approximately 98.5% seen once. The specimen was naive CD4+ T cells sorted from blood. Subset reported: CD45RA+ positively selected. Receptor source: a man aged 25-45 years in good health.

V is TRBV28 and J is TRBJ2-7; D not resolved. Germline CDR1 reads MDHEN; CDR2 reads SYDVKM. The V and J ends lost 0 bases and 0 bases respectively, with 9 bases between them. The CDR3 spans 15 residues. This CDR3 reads CASSLWWADSYEQYF. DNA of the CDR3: TGTGCCAGCAGTTTATGGTGGGCTGACTCCTACGAGCAGTACTTC.

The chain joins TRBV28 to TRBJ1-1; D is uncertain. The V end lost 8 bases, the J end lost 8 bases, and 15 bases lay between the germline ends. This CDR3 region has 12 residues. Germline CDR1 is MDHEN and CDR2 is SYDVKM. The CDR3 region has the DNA TGTGCCAGCTCGCGGTCAGGTTGGGAAGCTTTCTTT. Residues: CASSRSGWEAFF. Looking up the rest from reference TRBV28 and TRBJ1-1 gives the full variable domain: DVKVTQSSRYLVKRTGEKVFLECVQDMDHENMFWYRQDPGLGLRLIYFSYDVKMKEKGDIPEGYSVSREKKERFSLILESASTNQTSMYLCASSRSGWEAFFGQGTRLTVV.

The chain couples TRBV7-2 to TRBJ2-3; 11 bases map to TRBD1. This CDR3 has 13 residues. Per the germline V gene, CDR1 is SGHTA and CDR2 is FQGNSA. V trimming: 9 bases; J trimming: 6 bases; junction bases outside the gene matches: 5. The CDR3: CARRDRGVDTQYF. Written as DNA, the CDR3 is TGTGCCAGGAGGGACAGGGGGGTCGATACGCAGTATTTT.

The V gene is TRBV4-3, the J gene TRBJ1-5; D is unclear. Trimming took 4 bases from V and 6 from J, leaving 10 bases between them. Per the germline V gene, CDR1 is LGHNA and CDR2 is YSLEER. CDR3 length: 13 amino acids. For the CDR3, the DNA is TGCGCCAGCAGCCGTTCCCCCAGTCAGCCCCAGCATTTT. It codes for CASSRSPSQPQHF.

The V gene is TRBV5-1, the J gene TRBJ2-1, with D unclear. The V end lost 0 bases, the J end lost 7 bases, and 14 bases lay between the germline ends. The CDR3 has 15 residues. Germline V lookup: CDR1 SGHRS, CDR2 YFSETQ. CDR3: CASSLAGVSLNEQFF. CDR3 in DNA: TGCGCCAGCAGCTTGGCCGGAGTGAGTTTGAATGAGCAGTTCTTC.

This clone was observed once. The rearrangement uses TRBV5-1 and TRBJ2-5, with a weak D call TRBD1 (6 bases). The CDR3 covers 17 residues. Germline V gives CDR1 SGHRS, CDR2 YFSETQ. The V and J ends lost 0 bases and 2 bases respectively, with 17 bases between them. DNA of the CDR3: TGCGCCAGCAGCTTGGGGTCCAGGGGCCCAATTCAAGAGACCCAGTACTTC. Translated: CASSLGSRGPIQETQYF.

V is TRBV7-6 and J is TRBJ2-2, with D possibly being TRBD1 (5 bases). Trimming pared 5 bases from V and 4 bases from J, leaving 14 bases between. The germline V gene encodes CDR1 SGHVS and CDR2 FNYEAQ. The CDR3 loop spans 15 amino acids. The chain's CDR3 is CASSPQQDFTGELFF. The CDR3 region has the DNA TGTGCCAGCAGCCCGCAACAGGATTTCACCGGGGAGCTGTTTTTT.

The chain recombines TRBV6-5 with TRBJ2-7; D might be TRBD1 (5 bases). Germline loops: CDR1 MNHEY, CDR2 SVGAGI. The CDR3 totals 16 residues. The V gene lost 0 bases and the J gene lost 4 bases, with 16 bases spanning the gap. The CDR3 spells CASSYSTWTPRYEQYF. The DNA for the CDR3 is TGTGCCAGCAGTTACTCGACCTGGACACCCCGGTACGAGCAGTACTTC.

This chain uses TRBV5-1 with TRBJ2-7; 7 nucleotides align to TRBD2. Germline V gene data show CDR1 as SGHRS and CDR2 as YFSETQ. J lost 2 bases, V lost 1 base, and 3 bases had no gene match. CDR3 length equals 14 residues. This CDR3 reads CASSLNLAAYEQYF. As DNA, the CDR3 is TGCGCCAGCAGCTTGAATCTAGCGGCCTACGAGCAGTACTTC.

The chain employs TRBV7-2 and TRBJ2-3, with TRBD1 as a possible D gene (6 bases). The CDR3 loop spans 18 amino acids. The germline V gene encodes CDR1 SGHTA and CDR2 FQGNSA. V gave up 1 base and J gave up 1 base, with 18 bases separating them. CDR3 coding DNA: TGTGCCAGCAGCTTAGAGGGGGTTATCGGGGCCGGCACAGATACGCAGTATTTT. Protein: CASSLEGVIGAGTDTQYF.

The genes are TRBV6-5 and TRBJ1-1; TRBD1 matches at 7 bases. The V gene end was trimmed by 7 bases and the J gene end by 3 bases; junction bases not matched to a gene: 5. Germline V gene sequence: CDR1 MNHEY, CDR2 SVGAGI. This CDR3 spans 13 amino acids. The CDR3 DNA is TGTGCCAGCATCAATGACAGGGACACTGAAGCTTTCTTT. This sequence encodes CASINDRDTEAFF.

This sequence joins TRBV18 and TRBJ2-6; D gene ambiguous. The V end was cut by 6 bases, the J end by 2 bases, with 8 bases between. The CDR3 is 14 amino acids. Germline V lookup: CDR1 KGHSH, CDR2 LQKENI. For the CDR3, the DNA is TGTGCCAGCTCCCCGGTAGCTGGGGCCAACGTCCTGACTTTC. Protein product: CASSPVAGANVLTF.

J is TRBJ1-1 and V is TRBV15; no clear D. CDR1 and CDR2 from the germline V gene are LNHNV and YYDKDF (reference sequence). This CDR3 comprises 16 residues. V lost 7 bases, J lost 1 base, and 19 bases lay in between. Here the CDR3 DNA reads TGTGCCACCATCCGGCCGGGAGGGCTGAAGAACACTGAAGCTTTCTTT. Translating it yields CATIRPGGLKNTEAFF.

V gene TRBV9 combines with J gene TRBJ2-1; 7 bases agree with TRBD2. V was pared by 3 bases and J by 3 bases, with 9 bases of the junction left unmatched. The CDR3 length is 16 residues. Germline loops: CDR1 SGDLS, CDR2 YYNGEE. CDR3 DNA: TGTGCCAGCAGCGAGGCGACTAGCCACTACTACAATGAGCAGTTCTTC. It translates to CASSEATSHYYNEQFF.

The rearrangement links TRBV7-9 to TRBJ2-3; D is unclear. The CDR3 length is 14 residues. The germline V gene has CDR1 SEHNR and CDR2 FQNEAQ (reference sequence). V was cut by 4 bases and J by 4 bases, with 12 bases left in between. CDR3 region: CASSSGSFPDTQYF. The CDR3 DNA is TGTGCCAGCAGCTCGGGCTCCTTCCCAGATACGCAGTATTTT.

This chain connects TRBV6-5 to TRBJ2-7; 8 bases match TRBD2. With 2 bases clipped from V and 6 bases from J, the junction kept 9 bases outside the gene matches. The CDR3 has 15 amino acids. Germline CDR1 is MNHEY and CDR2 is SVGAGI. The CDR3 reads CASSYATGGPFEQYF. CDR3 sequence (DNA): TGTGCCAGCAGTTACGCGACGGGAGGGCCTTTCGAGCAGTACTTC.

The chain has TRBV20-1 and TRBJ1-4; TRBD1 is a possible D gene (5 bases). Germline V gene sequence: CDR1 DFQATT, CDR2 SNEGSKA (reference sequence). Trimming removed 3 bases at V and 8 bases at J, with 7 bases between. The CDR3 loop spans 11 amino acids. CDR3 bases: TGCAGTGCTAGGGGACGAGAAAAACTGTTTTTT. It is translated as CSARGREKLFF.

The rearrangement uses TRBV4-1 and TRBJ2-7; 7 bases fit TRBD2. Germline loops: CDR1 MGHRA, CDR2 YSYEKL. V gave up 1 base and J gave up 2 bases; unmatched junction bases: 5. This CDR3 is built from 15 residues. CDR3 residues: CASSQGLAFTYEQYF. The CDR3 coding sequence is TGCGCCAGCAGCCAAGGACTAGCTTTTACCTACGAGCAGTACTTC.

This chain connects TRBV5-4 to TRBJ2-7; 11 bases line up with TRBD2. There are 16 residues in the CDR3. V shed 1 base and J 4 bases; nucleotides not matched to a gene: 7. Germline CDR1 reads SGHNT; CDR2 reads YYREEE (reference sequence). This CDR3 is CASSLYTSGSRYEQYF. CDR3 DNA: TGTGCCAGCAGCTTGTACACTAGCGGGAGTCGGTACGAGCAGTACTTC.

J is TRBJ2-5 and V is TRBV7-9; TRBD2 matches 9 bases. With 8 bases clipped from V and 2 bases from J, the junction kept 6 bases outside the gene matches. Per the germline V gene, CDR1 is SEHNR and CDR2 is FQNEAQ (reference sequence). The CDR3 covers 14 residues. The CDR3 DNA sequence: TGTGCCAGCCTGCTAGCGGGACTACAAGAGACCCAGTACTTC. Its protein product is CASLLAGLQETQYF.

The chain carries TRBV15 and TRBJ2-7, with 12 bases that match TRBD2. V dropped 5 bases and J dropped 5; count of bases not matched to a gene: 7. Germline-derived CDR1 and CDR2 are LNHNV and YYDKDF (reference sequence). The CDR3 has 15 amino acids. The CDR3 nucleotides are TGTGCCACCAGCGGGCAGACTAGCGGGAGTGACGAGCAGTACTTC. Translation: CATSGQTSGSDEQYF.

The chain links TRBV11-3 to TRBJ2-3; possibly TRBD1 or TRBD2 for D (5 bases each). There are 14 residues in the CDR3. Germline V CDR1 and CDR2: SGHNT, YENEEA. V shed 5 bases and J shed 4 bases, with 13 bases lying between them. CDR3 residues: CASSGGRGADTQYF. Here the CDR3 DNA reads TGTGCCAGCAGCGGGGGACGGGGAGCAGATACGCAGTATTTT.

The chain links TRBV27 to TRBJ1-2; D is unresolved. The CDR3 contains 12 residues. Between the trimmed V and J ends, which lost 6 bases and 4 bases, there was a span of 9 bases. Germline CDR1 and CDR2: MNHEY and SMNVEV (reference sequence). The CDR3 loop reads CASREGLYGYTF. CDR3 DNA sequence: TGTGCCAGCAGGGAAGGGCTCTATGGCTACACCTTC.

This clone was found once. The CDR3 reads CASSLLGMNTEAFF. The CDR3 bases are TGTGCCAGCAGTTTATTAGGGATGAACACTGAAGCTTTCTTT. The rearrangement uses TRBV28 and TRBJ1-1; no reliable D call. Germline lookup yields CDR1 MDHEN and CDR2 SYDVKM. The CDR3 sequence is 14 residues long. The V and J ends lost 1 base and 0 bases respectively, with 6 bases between them.

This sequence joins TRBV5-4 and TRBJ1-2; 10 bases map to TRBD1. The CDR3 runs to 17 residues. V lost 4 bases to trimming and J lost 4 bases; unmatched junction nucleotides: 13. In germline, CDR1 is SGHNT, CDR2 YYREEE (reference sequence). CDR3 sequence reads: CASSPDGGTGVAYGYTF. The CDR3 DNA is TGTGCCAGCAGCCCGGACGGCGGGACAGGGGTTGCCTATGGCTACACCTTC. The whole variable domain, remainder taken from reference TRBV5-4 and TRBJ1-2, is ETGVTQSPTHLIKTRGQQVTLRCSSQSGHNTVSWYQQALGQGPQFIFQYYREEENGRGNFPPRFSGLQFPNYSSELNVNALELDDSALYLCASSPDGGTGVAYGYTFGSGTRLTVV.

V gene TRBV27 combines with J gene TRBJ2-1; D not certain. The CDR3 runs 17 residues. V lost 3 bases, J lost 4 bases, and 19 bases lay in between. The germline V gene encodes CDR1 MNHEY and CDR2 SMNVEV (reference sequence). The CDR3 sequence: CASSFPGSKGAYNEQFF. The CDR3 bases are TGTGCCAGCAGTTTCCCCGGGTCCAAGGGCGCATACAATGAGCAGTTCTTC.

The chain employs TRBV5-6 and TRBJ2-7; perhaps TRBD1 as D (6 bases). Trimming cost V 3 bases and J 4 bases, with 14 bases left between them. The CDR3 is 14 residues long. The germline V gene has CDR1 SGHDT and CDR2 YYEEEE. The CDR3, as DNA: TGTGCCAGCAGCTCCGTGTTGAGGGGGTACGAGCAGTACTTC. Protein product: CASSSVLRGYEQYF.

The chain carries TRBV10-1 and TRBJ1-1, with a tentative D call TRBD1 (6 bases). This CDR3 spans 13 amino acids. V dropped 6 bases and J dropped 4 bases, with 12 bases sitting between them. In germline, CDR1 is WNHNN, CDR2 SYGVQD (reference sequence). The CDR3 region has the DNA TGCGCCAGCAGAGCCGGAGGGGGCACTGAAGCTTTCTTT. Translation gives CASRAGGGTEAFF.